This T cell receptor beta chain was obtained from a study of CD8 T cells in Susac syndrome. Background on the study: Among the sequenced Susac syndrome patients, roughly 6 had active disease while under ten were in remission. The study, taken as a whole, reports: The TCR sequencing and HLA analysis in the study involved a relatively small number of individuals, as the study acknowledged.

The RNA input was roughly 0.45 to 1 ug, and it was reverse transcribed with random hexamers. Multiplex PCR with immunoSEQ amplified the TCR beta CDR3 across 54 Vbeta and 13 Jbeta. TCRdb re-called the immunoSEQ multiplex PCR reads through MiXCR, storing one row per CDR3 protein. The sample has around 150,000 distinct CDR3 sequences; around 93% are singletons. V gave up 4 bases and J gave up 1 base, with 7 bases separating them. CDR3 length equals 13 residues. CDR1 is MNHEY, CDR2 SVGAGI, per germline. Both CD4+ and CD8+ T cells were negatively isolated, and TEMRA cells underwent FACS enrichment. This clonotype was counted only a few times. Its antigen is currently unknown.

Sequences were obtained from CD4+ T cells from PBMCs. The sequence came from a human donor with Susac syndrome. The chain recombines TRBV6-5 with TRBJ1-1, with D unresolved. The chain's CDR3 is CASSLAPNTEAFF. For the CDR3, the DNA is TGTGCCAGCAGTTTGGCCCCGAACACTGAAGCTTTCTTT.